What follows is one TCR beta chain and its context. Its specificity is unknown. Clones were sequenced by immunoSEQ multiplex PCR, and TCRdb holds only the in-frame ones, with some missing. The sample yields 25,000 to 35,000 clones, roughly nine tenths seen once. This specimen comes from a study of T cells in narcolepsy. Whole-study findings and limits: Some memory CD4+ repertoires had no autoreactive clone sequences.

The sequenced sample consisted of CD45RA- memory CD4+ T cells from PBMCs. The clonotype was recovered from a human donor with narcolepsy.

The CDR3 sequence: CASSLGTSNEQFF. The CDR3 bases are TGTGCCAGCAGCTTAGGGACTAGTAATGAGCAGTTCTTC. The chain links TRBV7-7 to TRBJ2-1; TRBD2 matches 7 bases. The germline V gene encodes CDR1 SSHAT and CDR2 FNYEAQ (reference sequence). The CDR3 extends over 13 amino acids. V shed 1 base, J shed 7 bases, and the junction held 1 base outside the gene matches.